Here is one T cell receptor beta chain with its context. What it binds is not known. An end of the junction does not agree with germline; a read error may underlie this. The data stem from a study of identical twins. Study outcomes and limitations: Abundant cord blood beta clonotypes carried fewer insertions; memory repertoires showed none. Less excess twin sharing appeared in beta out-of-frame sequences.

Germline V gene data show CDR1 as SGHTA and CDR2 as FQGTGA. This CDR3 comprises 14 residues. MiXCR, run by TCRdb on the 5' RACE reads, gives a single entry per CDR3 protein. This sample has around 530,000 distinct CDR3 sequences, with approximately 16% found just once. This sample also appeared in a second study, on yellow fever vaccine responses in identical twins.

V is TRBV7-3 and J is TRBJ2-7; no clear D. Material: CD4+ T cells sorted from blood. The receptor comes from a woman between 18 and 29 years old in good health. Here the CDR3 DNA reads TGTGCCAGCAGCTTAACGTCCAGCTCCCACGAGCAGTACTTC. It translates to CASSLTSSSHEQYF.